Below are 10 T cell receptor beta chains sequenced from a single sample in a study of blood T cell repertoires in COVID-19. Clones were read by immunoSEQ multiplex PCR, and TCRdb kept only the in-frame ones, dropping some. The sample contains fewer than 300,000 clones, about 80% of which appear only once. The sequenced sample was peripheral blood. The receptors stem from a person between 65 and 79 years old with COVID-19, enrolled during active disease.

The chain combines TRBV28 with TRBJ1-1, with 9 bases fitting TRBD1. Germline V gene lookup returns CDR1 MDHEN and CDR2 SYDVKM. The CDR3 sequence is 18 residues long. Trimming at V came to 5 bases and at J to 5 bases, leaving 18 bases not matched to a gene. The CDR3: CASSTRNRGRVRRTEAFF. CDR3 DNA: TGTGCCAGCAGTACTAGGAACAGGGGGCGCGTACGTAGGACTGAAGCTTTCTTT.

V is TRBV27 and J is TRBJ1-1; D is possibly TRBD1 (6 bases). Germline-derived CDR1 and CDR2 are MNHEY and SMNVEV (reference sequence). This CDR3 region has 15 residues. V was pared by 4 bases and J by 2 bases, with 14 bases between. This chain's CDR3 is CASSYLGGANTEAFF. The DNA for the CDR3 is TGTGCCAGCAGTTACCTCGGGGGGGCCAACACTGAAGCTTTCTTT.

The rearrangement joins TRBV2 to TRBJ1-5; D is possibly TRBD1 (5 bases). Germline V CDR1 and CDR2: SNHLY, FYNNEI. The ends were cut back, 6 bases at V and 1 base at J, with 13 bases in the middle. The CDR3 has 15 residues. The CDR3 coding sequence is TGTGCCAGCAGCTCCGGGACTACCAGCAATCAGCCCCAGCATTTT. The encoded protein is CASSSGTTSNQPQHF.

This clone appeared a single time. The DNA is omitted, as the CDR3 cannot be located on it reliably, and the CDR3 follows TCRdb's listing. The chain's CDR3 is CASSFARGVGRGSQYF. The V call is TRBV12-1, the J call TRBJ2-5; the DNA was not used to check the table's D call, TRBD2. TRBV12-1 is a listed pseudogene. Both ends counted, the CDR3 spans 16 residues.

The rearrangement uses TRBV28 and TRBJ1-5; D unresolved. V lost 4 bases and J lost 0, with 16 bases in between. This CDR3 spans 17 amino acids. Germline V gene lookup returns CDR1 MDHEN and CDR2 SYDVKM. CDR3 sequence (DNA): TGTGCCAGCAGTTCCGGGAGATACCAATATAGCAATCAGCCCCAGCATTTT. This sequence encodes CASSSGRYQYSNQPQHF.

The CDR3 DNA is TGTGCCAGCAGCTTAACACCAGGGCCTTCCTACGAGCAGTACTTC. It translates to CASSLTPGPSYEQYF. The genes are TRBV7-2 and TRBJ2-7; TRBD1 might be the D (5 bases). The V and J ends lost 2 bases and 1 base respectively, with 12 bases between them. Germline assignment: CDR1 SGHTA and CDR2 FQGNSA. This CDR3 comprises 15 residues.

This clone was seen more than once but under ten times. The chain joins TRBV29-1 to TRBJ1-5; 7 nucleotides align to TRBD1. Germline assignment: CDR1 SQVTM and CDR2 ANQGSEA. The J segment lost 4 bases and the V segment lost 6 bases, leaving 3 bases of the junction unmatched. CDR3 length: 12 residues. CDR3 sequence (DNA): TGCAGCGTCCGGGACAGAAATCAGCCCCAGCATTTT. It translates to CSVRDRNQPQHF.

The chain recombines TRBV28 with TRBJ2-4, with D perhaps matching TRBD1 (6 bases). This CDR3 spans 13 amino acids. Germline V CDR1 and CDR2: MDHEN, SYDVKM. V was cut by 5 bases and J by 4 bases, with 9 bases left in between. This CDR3 is CASSVTGKNIQYF. The CDR3 coding sequence is TGTGCCAGCAGTGTGACAGGAAAAAACATTCAGTACTTC. The complete variable domain, with remaining parts taken from reference TRBV28 and TRBJ2-4, reads DVKVTQSSRYLVKRTGEKVFLECVQDMDHENMFWYRQDPGLGLRLIYFSYDVKMKEKGDIPEGYSVSREKKERFSLILESASTNQTSMYLCASSVTGKNIQYFGAGTRLSVL.

The chain joins TRBV6-1 to TRBJ1-2; weak D call: TRBD1 (5 bases). The germline V and J ends were trimmed by 1 base and 8 bases, with 14 bases remaining between them. Germline V gene lookup returns CDR1 MNHNS and CDR2 SASEGT. CDR3 length: 14 residues. The CDR3 DNA is TGTGCCAGCAGTGAAGTACCTACAGGTACGGGCTACACCTTC. The encoded protein is CASSEVPTGTGYTF.

In its sample, this clone was seen once. The gene calls are TRBV27 and TRBJ2-7, with 8 bases matching TRBD2. V shed 7 bases and J 2 bases; nucleotides not matched to a gene: 19. The CDR3 is 18 residues long. Per the germline V gene, CDR1 is MNHEY and CDR2 is SMNVEV (reference sequence). The CDR3 DNA sequence: TGTGCCAGCACCCCCCTCATCCCGGGGGGGGTTTTAGCCTACGAGCAGTACTTC. This gives the protein CASTPLIPGGVLAYEQYF.